What follows describes a single T cell receptor (beta chain). Its cognate antigen has yet to be identified. No much larger clone exists at a distance of one base, and base qualities are not known. All of the isolated RNA was reverse transcribed with the High Capacity cDNA Reverse Transcription Kit, so expressed TCRB transcripts were sequenced. Deep immunoSEQ sequencing was performed on naive, central memory and regulatory T cell samples, with an average of about 3.57 million total reads per sample. Sorted cells were lysed in RLT buffer and RNA was extracted with DNase-treated RNeasy Micro or Mini kits, depending on cell number. To prevent cross-contamination, every cell subset was processed on its own, while patient and healthy donor samples were processed together. TCRB sequences were amplified from cDNA with the immunoSEQ multiplex PCR, producing 87-bp fragments spanning the CDR3 region. Amplicons were sequenced on the Illumina HiSeq platform. As for the original processing: PCR bias was computationally corrected using synthetic template baselines, reads within Hamming distance 2 were collapsed, and singletons that could not be merged were discarded. Reads were aligned against IMGT so that V, D and J genes, CDR3 length and insertions or deletions at six rearrangement sites could be assigned. Within each subset, clonotype counts were normalized to sorted cell number, after which true diversity and Gini coefficients were computed with the tcR R package. The overlap coefficient, calculated on TCRB nucleotide sequences, was used to measure repertoire sharing. As a proxy for the pre-selection repertoire, out-of-frame TCRB sequences from naive cells were analyzed. TCRdb re-hosts the immuneACCESS table, in-frame sequences only. Its copies lack some clones; in the studies checked, an unresolved V gene accounts for under half of them, and the cause for the rest is not known. V and J calls and clone size are given by that table; D and trimming were obtained from the DNA. For this sample there are 250,000 or so clones; about 71% appear just once. 0.053% of the sample is taken by the ten largest.

This entry comes from a study of beta chain features in type 1 diabetes (dated by TCRdb to between 2018 and 2020). Background for the entire study: Mean age, gender distribution, total cell number and subset yield were not different between patients and healthy donors. A total of about 110,000,000 sorted cells were examined across all samples, and a strong correlation was observed between cell number per subset and RNA yield. The study compared TCRB repertoires of sorted circulating CD4+ T cell subsets between recently diagnosed type 1 diabetes patients and matched healthy donors. Naive and central memory subsets were obtained from all 30 or so donors, but regulatory and stem cell-like memory subsets were isolated from only 8 patients and about 8 healthy donors.

What the study reported, not specific to this receptor: Naive, central memory and regulatory TCRB repertoires appeared to be more alike among patients than among healthy donors. In all four CD4+ subsets, TCRB CDR3 length was moderately but significantly shorter in type 1 diabetes patients. At VDJ recombination sites, patients with type 1 diabetes made fewer insertions and deleted more nucleotides, a pattern implying thymic rearrangement abnormalities. PCR might favor shorter templates, but patient and control samples were amplified and corrected together, so any skew would affect both groups equally. Because small numbers of individuals were included in the HLA sub-analyses, any influence of HLA type on TCRB rearrangement was left unresolved. Because cDNA was sequenced instead of genomic DNA, activated cells with high expression could be over-represented, although the groups did not differ in activation or CD3 levels.

From each donor, a single peripheral blood sample of about 100 mL on average was drawn into heparinised tubes. A BD FACSAria II and a panel including CD45RO, CCR7, CD25, CD127, CD95 and CD27 were used to sort naive, central memory, regulatory and stem cell-like memory CD4+ T cells. A purity above 98% was achieved for all sorted populations. PBMCs were separated immediately by Lymphoprep density gradient centrifugation and were stained directly, without being cultured. Samples were stained and sorted in pairs, with one healthy donor and one patient per experiment, so that batch effects were minimized. CDR1 and CDR2, per the germline V gene (reference sequence), are GTSNPN and SVGIG. From the cysteine up to the phenylalanine, the CDR3 has a length of 13 residues. This entry keeps only the CDR3 DNA: 39 bases, framed from base 1. Trimming costs V 4 bases and J 0 bases, and their ends lie 7 bases apart.

The sequenced sample consisted of naive CD4+ T cells from blood. This specimen's cell subset or site label, interpreted: true naive CD4+ T cells. The sequence came from a man aged 25 to 40 in good health. The sequence joins TRBV30 to TRBJ1-3, with the D gene not clear enough to name. The CDR3 region has the sequence CAWNGYSGNTIYF. The sequence in DNA is TGTGCCTGGAATGGGTACTCTGGAAACACCATATATTTT.